The present T cell receptor (beta chain) was sequenced within a study of T cell repertoires in MIS-A myocarditis. Trimming stripped 7 bases from V and 0 bases from J, with 4 bases between. This CDR3 comprises 13 residues. Germline V CDR1 and CDR2: LNHDA, SQIVND (reference sequence). The data were produced by immunoSEQ multiplex PCR, yet TCRdb's version contains in-frame clones alone and is incomplete. The sample records over 9,000 clones, 83% being singletons. The receptor was isolated from a man between 18 and 29 years old with fulminant myocarditis from multisystem inflammatory syndrome in adults (MIS-A) after COVID-19. The sample taken for sequencing was right ventricle heart tissue obtained at autopsy. V and J are TRBV19 and TRBJ2-6, with D unclear. Here the CDR3 DNA reads TGTGCCAGTAAAAGCTCTGGGGCCAACGTCCTGACTTTC. It specifies CASKSSGANVLTF.